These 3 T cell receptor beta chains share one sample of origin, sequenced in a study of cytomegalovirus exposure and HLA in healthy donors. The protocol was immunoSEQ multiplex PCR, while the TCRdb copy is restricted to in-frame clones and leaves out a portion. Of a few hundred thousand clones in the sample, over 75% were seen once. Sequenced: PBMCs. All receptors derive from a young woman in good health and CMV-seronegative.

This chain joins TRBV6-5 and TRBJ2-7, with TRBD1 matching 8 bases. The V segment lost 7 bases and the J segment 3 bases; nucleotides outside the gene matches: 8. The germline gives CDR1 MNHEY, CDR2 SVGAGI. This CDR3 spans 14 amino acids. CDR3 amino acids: CASTWDRTHYEQYF. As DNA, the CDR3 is TGTGCCAGCACCTGGGACAGGACCCACTACGAGCAGTACTTC.

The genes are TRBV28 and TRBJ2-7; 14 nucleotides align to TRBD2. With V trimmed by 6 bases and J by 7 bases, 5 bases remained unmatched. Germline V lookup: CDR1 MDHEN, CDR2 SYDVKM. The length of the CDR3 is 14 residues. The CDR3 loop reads CASRRLAGGYEQYF. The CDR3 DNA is TGTGCCAGCAGGCGACTAGCGGGAGGGTATGAGCAGTACTTC.

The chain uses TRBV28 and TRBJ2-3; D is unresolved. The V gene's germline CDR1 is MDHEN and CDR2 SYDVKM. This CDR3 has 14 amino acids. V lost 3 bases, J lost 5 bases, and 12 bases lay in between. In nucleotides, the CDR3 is TGTGCCAGCAGTTTGAGGAAACGTCGAGATACGCAGTATTTT. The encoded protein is CASSLRKRRDTQYF.